Listed below are T cell receptor beta chains from one sample, sequenced in a study of beta chain features in type 1 diabetes. TCRdb's table, derived via immunoSEQ multiplex PCR, lists solely in-frame clones and lacks some. The table has about 160,000 clones, approximately 8.1% seen once; the top ten hold 0.55% to 0.75%. The sample consisted of central memory CD4+ T cells from blood. The receptors shown here come from a man younger than 35 in good health. CDR3s include the opening cysteine and the closing phenylalanine or tryptophan. D genes are given only for firm matches. Size tells how often a clone was seen (once, few, many) or the class of an expanded clone, and some rows leave it out.

TRBJ1-3,-,-,TRBV7-6,CASSLQQTGPGNTIYF,TGTGCCAGCAGCTTACAGCAGACAGGCCCTGGAAACACCATATATTTT
TRBJ2-1,-,few,TRBV28,CASTRQGRWSPSSYNEQFF,TGTGCCAGCACCCGGCAGGGCAGGTGGTCCCCCAGCTCCTACAATGAGCAGTTCTTC
TRBJ2-7,TRBD2,-,TRBV27,CASKTSGRMRDEQYF,TGTGCCAGCAAGACTAGCGGGAGGATGAGGGACGAGCAGTACTTC
TRBJ1-2,-,-,TRBV29-1,CSVVGREVWYGYTF,TGCAGCGTTGTGGGCAGGGAGGTATGGTATGGCTACACCTTC
TRBJ2-7,-,-,TRBV5-1,CASSFLRGSSEQYF,TGCGCCAGCAGCTTTCTCAGGGGCTCGTCCGAGCAGTACTTC
TRBJ2-7,TRBD1,few,TRBV4-3,CASSQQTGVHEQYF,TGCGCCAGCAGCCAGCAGACAGGGGTCCACGAGCAGTACTTC
TRBJ2-1,TRBD2,-,TRBV10-3,CAISEGKGLAGGPREKNEQFF,TGTGCCATCAGTGAGGGAAAAGGGCTAGCGGGAGGGCCACGTGAGAAAAATGAGCAGTTCTTC
TRBJ2-1,TRBD2,-,TRBV19,CASSRTSGRFAEQFF,TGTGCCAGTTCCAGGACTAGCGGGAGGTTCGCTGAGCAGTTCTTC
TRBJ2-1,-,many,TRBV19,CASSVAGNYNEQFF,TGTGCCAGTAGTGTGGCGGGAAACTACAATGAGCAGTTCTTC
TRBJ2-2,TRBD1,many,TRBV11-1,CASSSRQGNTGELFF,TGTGCCAGCAGCTCTCGACAGGGGAACACCGGGGAGCTGTTTTTT